The entry below describes one TCR beta chain. Its specificity is not known. All donors qualified as healthy HIV-negative adults and had experienced no recent acute infections or vaccinations. This sample is drawn from a study of shared clonotypes between healthy human individuals. General study points: Clonotypes shared by all four donors outscored non-shared clonotypes in generation probability.

Data came from immunoSEQ multiplex PCR; TCRdb stores just in-frame clones and leaves some out. The sample records millions of clones, about 92% being singletons. Germline CDR1 and CDR2: MGHDK and SYGVNS. V was clipped by 1 base and J by 4 bases, with 8 bases between them. The CDR3 loop spans 14 amino acids. Sequencing was performed on naive CD4+ T cells sorted from blood. Subset specified: CD45RA+ positively selected. The chain uses TRBV25-1 and TRBJ2-1; D uncertain. The sequence was collected from a man in his late teens or twenties in good health. The CDR3 region has the DNA TGTGCCAGCAGTGAATGGGGAAGTTACAATGAGCAGTTCTTC. Residues: CASSEWGSYNEQFF. Supplemented by reference TRBV25-1 and TRBJ2-1, the full variable domain reads EADIYQTPRYLVIGTGKKITLECSQTMGHDKMYWYQQDPGMELHLIHYSYGVNSTEKGDLSSESTVSRIRTEHFPLTLESARPSHTSQYLCASSEWGSYNEQFFGPGTRLTVL.